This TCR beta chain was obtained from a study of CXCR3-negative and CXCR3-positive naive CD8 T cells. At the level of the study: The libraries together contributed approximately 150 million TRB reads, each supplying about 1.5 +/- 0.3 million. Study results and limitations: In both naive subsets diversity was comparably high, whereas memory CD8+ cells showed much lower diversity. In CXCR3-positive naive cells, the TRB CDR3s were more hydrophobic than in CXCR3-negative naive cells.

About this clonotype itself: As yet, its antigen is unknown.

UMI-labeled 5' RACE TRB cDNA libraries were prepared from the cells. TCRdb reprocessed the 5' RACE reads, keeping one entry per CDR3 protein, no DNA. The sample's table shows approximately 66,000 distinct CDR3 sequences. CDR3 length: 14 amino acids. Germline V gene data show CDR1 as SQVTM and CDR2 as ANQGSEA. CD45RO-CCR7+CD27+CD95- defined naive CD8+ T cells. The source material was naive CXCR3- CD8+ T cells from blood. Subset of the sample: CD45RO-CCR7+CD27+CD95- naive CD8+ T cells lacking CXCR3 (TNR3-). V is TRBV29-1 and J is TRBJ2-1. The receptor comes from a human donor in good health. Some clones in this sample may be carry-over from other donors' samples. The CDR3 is CSVPSASSYNEQFF.